At least ten counts were recorded for the clone carrying this TCR beta chain. The antigen remains undetermined. This record comes from a study of T cells in Graves' hyperthyroidism and ophthalmopathy. In the study overall: Before any treatment, at initial diagnosis, peripheral blood was collected. Findings of the study overall: By a 13 V-J model, ophthalmopathy was set apart from stable hyperthyroidism. Blood also showed most of the thyroid clonotypes that were expanded above 0.001.

RNA transcripts served as the template for amplifying TCR beta CDR3 regions. Primed by the HTBI set, a first-round RT-PCR was run on the TCR CDR3. From the multiplex PCR reads, TCRdb called clonotypes with MiXCR, one entry per CDR3 protein. Here the sample spans fewer than 350,000 distinct CDR3 sequences, 15% to 20% being singletons. Per the germline V gene, CDR1 is SNHLY and CDR2 is FYNNEI. V trimming: 6 bases; J trimming: 4 bases; junction bases outside the gene matches: 4. CDR3 length: 13 residues. The diagnoses drew upon clinical symptoms, serum thyroxine and TRAb, thyroid ultrasound and orbital computed tomography.

This sequence originates from a woman between 40 and 50 years old with Graves' ophthalmopathy. The chain carries TRBV2 and TRBJ1-1; the match to TRBD1 covers 8 bases. The material sequenced was blood. The CDR3 bases are TGTGCCAGCAGAGGACAGGGCGGCACTGAAGCTTTCTTT. Its protein is CASRGQGGTEAFF.